Shown below are 11 T cell receptor beta chains from a single sample sequenced in a study of chemoradiotherapy in HPV16-positive cancers. The repertoire was sequenced with immunoSEQ multiplex PCR; TCRdb's copy has only in-frame clones and lacks some. The table includes fewer than 35,000 clones, over 90% detected once. The sequencing used blood, collected from a patient who underwent chemoradiotherapy. The receptors come from a human donor with HPV-associated anogenital cancer.

This sequence joins TRBV7-9 and TRBJ1-2; the D is unclear. Looked up from germline, CDR1 is SEHNR and CDR2 is FQNEAQ (reference sequence). V was clipped by 0 bases and J by 3 bases, with 5 bases between them. The CDR3 length is 13 residues. CDR3 loop: CASSLASHYGYTF. Here the CDR3 DNA reads TGTGCCAGCAGCTTAGCTTCCCACTATGGCTACACCTTC.

This sequence joins TRBV7-2 and TRBJ2-7; 12 positions match TRBD1. V shed 5 bases, J shed 5 bases, and the junction held 4 bases outside the gene matches. This CDR3 is built from 14 residues. Germline lookup yields CDR1 SGHTA and CDR2 FQGNSA. In nucleotides, the CDR3 is TGTGCCAGCAGCCCCGGGACAGGGGGCGACGAGCAGTACTTC. Encoded protein: CASSPGTGGDEQYF.

The chain recombines TRBV11-2 with TRBJ1-5; D is unclear. The CDR3 length is 13 residues. V was shortened by 3 bases and J by 4 bases, with 7 bases between the two germline ends. The V gene's germline CDR1 is SGHAT and CDR2 FQNNGV. The CDR3 DNA reads as TGTGCCAGCAGCTTCGCTGGGAATCAGCCCCAGCATTTT. Translating gives CASSFAGNQPQHF.

This chain connects TRBV28 to TRBJ1-1; tentative D call: TRBD1 (6 bases). Germline V gene sequence: CDR1 MDHEN, CDR2 SYDVKM. With 2 bases removed from V and 11 bases from J, the gap between germline ends came to 12 bases. The length of the CDR3 is 12 residues. Here the CDR3 DNA reads TGTGCCAGCAGTTTACTACAGGGAGGGGCTTTCTTT. Its translation is CASSLLQGGAFF.

This chain uses TRBV11-3 with TRBJ2-2; D is undetermined. The CDR3 runs to 14 residues. Trimming pared 4 bases from V and 0 bases from J, leaving 6 bases between. The V gene's germline CDR1 is SGHNT and CDR2 YENEEA. CDR3 sequence reads: CASSSPTNTGELFF. CDR3 DNA sequence: TGTGCCAGCAGCTCCCCAACGAACACCGGGGAGCTGTTTTTT.

This chain uses TRBV7-2 with TRBJ2-3; D gene unclear. The germline V gene encodes CDR1 SGHTA and CDR2 FQGNSA. V gave up 4 bases and J gave up 3 bases, with 5 bases separating them. The length of the CDR3 is 12 residues. The CDR3 sequence: CASSYDTDTQYF. The CDR3 DNA sequence: TGTGCCAGCAGCTACGATACAGATACGCAGTATTTT.

The rearrangement links TRBV13 to TRBJ1-1, with 7 positions matching TRBD1. V lost 5 bases and J lost 6; bases outside the gene matches: 9. The V gene's germline CDR1 is PRHDT and CDR2 FYEKMQ (reference sequence). The CDR3 length is 14 residues. CDR3 protein: CASSQGTVEPEAFF. CDR3 in DNA: TGTGCCAGCAGCCAGGGGACAGTCGAACCTGAAGCTTTCTTT.

The chain has TRBV7-9 and TRBJ1-1; 7 bases map to TRBD1. The CDR3 contains 15 residues. Germline-derived CDR1 and CDR2 are SEHNR and FQNEAQ (reference sequence). The trim removed 6 bases at V and 4 bases at J, leaving 11 bases unmatched. CDR3 in DNA: TGTGCCAGCAGAACATTACAGGGGTATGGCACTGAAGCTTTCTTT. This sequence encodes CASRTLQGYGTEAFF.

This clone was seen just once. The V call is TRBV5-1, the J call TRBJ2-3; 8 bases match TRBD1. With 3 bases clipped from V and 5 bases from J, the junction kept 2 bases outside the gene matches. The CDR3 extends over 13 amino acids. Germline-derived CDR1 and CDR2 are SGHRS and YFSETQ. CDR3 region: CASSSDRGDTQYF. Here the CDR3 DNA reads TGCGCCAGCAGCTCCGACAGGGGAGATACGCAGTATTTT.

This rearrangement joins TRBV19 to TRBJ2-1; D uncertain. CDR1 and CDR2 (germline): LNHDA, SQIVND (reference sequence). This CDR3 comprises 13 residues. The V end was cut by 5 bases, the J end by 2 bases, with 7 bases between. The CDR3 loop is CASSPHPYNEQFF. The CDR3, as DNA: TGTGCCAGTAGTCCACACCCCTACAATGAGCAGTTCTTC.

Here the CDR3 DNA reads TGTGCCAGCACCCTAAAGGGGGAGACCCAGTACTTC. This encodes CASTLKGETQYF. This sequence joins TRBV2 and TRBJ2-5; D is perhaps TRBD1 (5 bases). Germline CDR1 and CDR2: SNHLY and FYNNEI. V dropped 7 bases and J dropped 5 bases, with 11 bases sitting between them. The CDR3 consists of 12 residues. Full variable domain (remainder filled in from reference TRBV2 and TRBJ2-5): EPEVTQTPSHQVTQMGQEVILRCVPISNHLYFYWYRQILGQKVEFLVSFYNNEISEKSEIFDDQFSVERPDGSNFTLKIRSTKLEDSAMYFCASTLKGETQYFGPGTRLLVL.